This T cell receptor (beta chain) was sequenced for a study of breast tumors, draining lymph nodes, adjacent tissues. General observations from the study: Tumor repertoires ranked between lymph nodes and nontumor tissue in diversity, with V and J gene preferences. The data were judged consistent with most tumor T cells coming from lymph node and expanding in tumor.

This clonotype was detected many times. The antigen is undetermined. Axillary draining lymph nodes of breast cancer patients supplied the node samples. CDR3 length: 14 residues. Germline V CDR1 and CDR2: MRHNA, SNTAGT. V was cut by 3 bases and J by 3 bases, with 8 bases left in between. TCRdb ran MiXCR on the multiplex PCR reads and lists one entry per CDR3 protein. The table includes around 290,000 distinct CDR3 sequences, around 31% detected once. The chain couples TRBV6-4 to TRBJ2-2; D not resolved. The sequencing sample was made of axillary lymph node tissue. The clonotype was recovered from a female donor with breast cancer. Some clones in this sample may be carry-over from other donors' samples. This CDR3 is CASSEGGHTGELFF. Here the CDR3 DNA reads TGTGCCAGCAGTGAGGGCGGCCACACCGGGGAGCTGTTTTTT.